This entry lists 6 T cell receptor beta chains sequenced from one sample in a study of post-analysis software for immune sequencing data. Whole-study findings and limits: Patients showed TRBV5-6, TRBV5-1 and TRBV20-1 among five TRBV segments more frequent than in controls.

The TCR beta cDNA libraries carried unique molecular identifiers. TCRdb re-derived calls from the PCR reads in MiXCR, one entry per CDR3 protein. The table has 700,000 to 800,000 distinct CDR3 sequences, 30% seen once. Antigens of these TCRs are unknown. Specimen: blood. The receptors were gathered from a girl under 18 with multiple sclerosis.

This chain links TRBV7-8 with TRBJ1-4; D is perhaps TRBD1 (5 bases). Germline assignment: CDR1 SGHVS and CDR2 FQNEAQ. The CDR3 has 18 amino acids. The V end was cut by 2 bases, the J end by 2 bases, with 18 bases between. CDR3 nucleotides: TGTGCCAGCAGCTTACGCCAGGGAGGGATGCAGACTAATGAAAAACTGTTTTTT. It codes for CASSLRQGGMQTNEKLFF. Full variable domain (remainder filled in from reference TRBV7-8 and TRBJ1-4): GAGVSQSPRYKVAKRGQDVALRCDPISGHVSLFWYQQALGQGPEFLTYFQNEAQLDKSGLPSDRFFAERPEGSVSTLKIQRTQQEDSAVYLCASSLRQGGMQTNEKLFFGSGTQLSVL.

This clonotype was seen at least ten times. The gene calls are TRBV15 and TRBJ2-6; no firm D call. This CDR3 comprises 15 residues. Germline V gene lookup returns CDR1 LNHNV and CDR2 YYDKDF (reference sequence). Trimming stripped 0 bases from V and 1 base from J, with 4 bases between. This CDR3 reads CATSRDKSGANVLTF. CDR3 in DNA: TGTGCCACCAGCAGAGATAAGTCTGGGGCCAACGTCCTGACTTTC.

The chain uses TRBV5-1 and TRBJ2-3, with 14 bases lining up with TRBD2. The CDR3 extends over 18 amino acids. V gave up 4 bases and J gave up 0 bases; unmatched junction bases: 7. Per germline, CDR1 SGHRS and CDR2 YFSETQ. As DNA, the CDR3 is TGCGCCAGCAGCAAGGGACTAGCGGGGGAACCAAGCACAGATACGCAGTATTTT. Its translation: CASSKGLAGEPSTDTQYF.

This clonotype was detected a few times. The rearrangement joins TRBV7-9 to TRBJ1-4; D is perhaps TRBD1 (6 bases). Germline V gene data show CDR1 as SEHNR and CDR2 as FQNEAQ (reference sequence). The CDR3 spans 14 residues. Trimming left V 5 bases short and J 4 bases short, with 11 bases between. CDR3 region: CASSPGQNNEKLFF. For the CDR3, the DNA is TGTGCCAGCAGCCCCGGACAGAATAATGAAAAACTGTTTTTT.

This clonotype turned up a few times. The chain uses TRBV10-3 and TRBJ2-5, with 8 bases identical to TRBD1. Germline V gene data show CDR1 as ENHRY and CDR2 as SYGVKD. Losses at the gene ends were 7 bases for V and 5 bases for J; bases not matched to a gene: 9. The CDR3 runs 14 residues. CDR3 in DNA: TGTGCCATCACTGGGCAGGGGGCCTGGGAGACCCAGTACTTC. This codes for CAITGQGAWETQYF.

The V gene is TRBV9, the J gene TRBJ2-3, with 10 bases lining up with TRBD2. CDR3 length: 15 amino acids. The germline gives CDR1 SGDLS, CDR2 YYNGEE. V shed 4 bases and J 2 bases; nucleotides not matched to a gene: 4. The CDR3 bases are TGTGCCAGCAGCCCGGGACTAGCGTTCACAGATACGCAGTATTTT. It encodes CASSPGLAFTDTQYF. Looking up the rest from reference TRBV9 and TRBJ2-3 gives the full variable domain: DSGVTQTPKHLITATGQRVTLRCSPRSGDLSVYWYQQSLDQGLQFLIQYYNGEERAKGNILERFSAQQFPDLHSELNLSSLELGDSALYFCASSPGLAFTDTQYFGPGTRLTVL.